Listed below are T cell receptor beta chains from one sample, sequenced in a study of long-term antiretroviral therapy in people with HIV. Method: immunoSEQ multiplex PCR; TCRdb's copy keeps in-frame clones and lacks some. Of more than 20,000 clones detected, about 86% appear once; the ten largest clones hold around 3.6%. The sample consisted of unsorted PBMCs, taken 1.9 years after starting antiretroviral therapy. The source is a woman aged 30 to 39 with HIV. Both conserved end residues are part of each CDR3. The D gene is left open where the match is weak. Size tells how often a clone was seen (once, few, many) or the class of an expanded clone, and some rows leave it out.

clone_size | j_call | v_call | d_call | cdr3_nt | cdr3_aa
NA | TRBJ2-1 | TRBV27 | NA | TGTGCCAGCAGTAGCCTAAGGGATGAGCAGTTCTTC | CASSSLRDEQFF
once | TRBJ2-5 | TRBV27 | TRBD1 | TGTGCCAGCAGTTCCGGGACAGGGGGCCAAGAGACCCAGTACTTC | CASSSGTGGQETQYF
once | TRBJ1-1 | TRBV29-1 | NA | TGCAGCGTTGAACCGGTGAACACTGAAGCTTTCTTT | CSVEPVNTEAFF
NA | TRBJ2-3 | TRBV2 | NA | TGTGCCAGCAGTGAGGCATCCCCCGAAGATACGCAGTATTTT | CASSEASPEDTQYF
NA | TRBJ1-5 | TRBV7-6 | NA | TGTGCCAGCAGCTTAGGATCAACAGGAGATAGCAATCAGCCCCAGCATTTT | CASSLGSTGDSNQPQHF
NA | TRBJ2-1 | TRBV21-1 | NA | TGTGCCAGCAGCTCTCACCGACTAGCGGGGGGCCCAGCGGGGGTCTTC | CASSSHRLAGGPAGVF
NA | TRBJ1-6 | TRBV5-1 | NA | TGCGCCAGCAGCTGGGCCGCTACGGACAATTCACCCCTCCACTTT | CASSWAATDNSPLHF
once | TRBJ1-1 | TRBV27 | NA | TGTGCCAGCGGGTTAGGGACAACCGGTGTGAACACTGAAGCTTTCTTT | CASGLGTTGVNTEAFF
NA | TRBJ2-7 | TRBV4-1 | NA | TGCGCCAGCAGCCAAGATTTTGGTTCGGGTTACGAGCAGTACTTC | CASSQDFGSGYEQYF
NA | TRBJ1-4 | TRBV2 | NA | TGTGCCAGCAGTGAGGGGGAGAGTGAAAAACTGTTTTTT | CASSEGESEKLFF
NA | TRBJ2-1 | TRBV2 | NA | TGTGCCAGCAGTGACCAGGGTGCTTACAATGAGCAGTTCTTC | CASSDQGAYNEQFF
NA | TRBJ1-1 | TRBV7-6 | NA | TGTGCCAGCAGCTTAAGCCCGGACCGATCGAACACTGAAGCTTTCTTT | CASSLSPDRSNTEAFF
NA | TRBJ2-6 | TRBV6-5 | NA | TGTGCCAGCAGCCCTGCTGGGGCCAACGTCCTGACTTTC | CASSPAGANVLTF
NA | TRBJ2-5 | TRBV7-7 | NA | TGTGCCAGCAGCCGCAGCCTAAGAGAGACCCAGTACTTC | CASSRSLRETQYF
NA | TRBJ2-5 | TRBV2 | TRBD2 | TGTGCCAGCAGTCCTGGACTAGCGGGGGGGCTCCAAGAGACCCAGTACTTC | CASSPGLAGGLQETQYF
NA | TRBJ1-3 | TRBV6-6 | NA | TGTGCCAGCAGCCACCTACAGGGCCTGCAAGAAAACACCATATATTTT | CASSHLQGLQENTIYF
NA | TRBJ2-2 | TRBV12-5 | NA | TGTGCTAGTGGTTTGGGAGGGTCAGCCGGGGAGCTGTTTTTT | CASGLGGSAGELFF
NA | TRBJ2-5 | TRBV19 | NA | TGTGCCAGTAGTCGGACAGTCCAAGAGACCCAGTACTTC | CASSRTVQETQYF
once | TRBJ1-1 | TRBV9 | NA | TGTGCCAGCAGCCGGGGGGACCCTTTT | CASSRGDPF
NA | TRBJ2-7 | TRBV10-2 | NA | TGCGCCAGCAGGAGGGGGGGGGCCTACGAGCAGTACTTC | CASRRGGAYEQYF
once | TRBJ2-3 | TRBV7-6 | TRBD2 | TGTGCCAGCAGCTTTCACGGGGGGGGCACAGATACGCAGTATTTT | CASSFHGGGTDTQYF
NA | TRBJ2-4 | TRBV30 | TRBD1 | TGTGCCTGGGGTTCCGGGACAGGGGATTTTAACATTCAGTACTTC | CAWGSGTGDFNIQYF
NA | TRBJ1-2 | TRBV10-3 | TRBD1 | TGTGCCATCAGTCTTCAAAACAGACAGGGGGAAGGCTACACCTTC | CAISLQNRQGEGYTF
NA | TRBJ1-4 | TRBV9 | NA | TGTGCCAGCAGCGTCGGGGGGAGTGCTGAAAAACTGTTTTTT | CASSVGGSAEKLFF
NA | TRBJ2-3 | TRBV12-5 | TRBD1 | TGTGCTAGTGGTTTGGGACAGGGGGCGGCAGATACGCAGTATTTT | CASGLGQGAADTQYF
NA | TRBJ1-2 | TRBV14 | TRBD1 | TGTGCCAGCAGCCAAACAGGGGTGTTGAACTATGGCTACACCTTC | CASSQTGVLNYGYTF
NA | TRBJ1-2 | TRBV10-3 | NA | TGTGCCATCAGTGAGGGCAGGGCGAAGAGGAGTAGCGGGGACTATGGCTACACCTTC | CAISEGRAKRSSGDYGYTF
NA | TRBJ1-2 | TRBV6-4 | TRBD1 | TGTGCCAGCAGGGAGGGACAGGGCTATGGCTACACCTTC | CASREGQGYGYTF
NA | TRBJ2-5 | TRBV27 | TRBD1 | TGTGCCAGCAGTGCCGGGACAGGGTACGAGACCCAGTACTTC | CASSAGTGYETQYF
NA | TRBJ1-3 | TRBV5-1 | TRBD1 | TGCGCCAGCAGCCGAGGACAGGAGAGCTCTGGAAACACCATATATTTT | CASSRGQESSGNTIYF
NA | TRBJ1-5 | TRBV29-1 | TRBD1 | TGCAGCGTACAAACCGGGACAGGAGGAAGCAATCAGCCCCAGCATTTT | CSVQTGTGGSNQPQHF
NA | TRBJ1-2 | TRBV6-1 | TRBD1 | TGTGCCAGCAGTGATTGGACAGGGGTTGGCTACACCTTC | CASSDWTGVGYTF
NA | TRBJ1-3 | TRBV30 | NA | TGTGCCTGGAGTTCAGGGGACACAAACACCATATATTTT | CAWSSGDTNTIYF
NA | TRBJ1-2 | TRBV19 | TRBD1 | TGTGCCAGTACCCCCGGACAGGAACGACACTATGGCTACACCTTC | CASTPGQERHYGYTF
NA | TRBJ2-1 | TRBV29-1 | NA | TGCAGCCAGGGAGTATCATACAATGAGCAGTTCTTC | CSQGVSYNEQFF